This TCR beta chain stems from a study of T cells in women clearing cervical HPV infection. In the case of this clone: Its antigen is unknown. The read terminates 3 residues before the CDR3 end, so the remaining end is supplied by the germline J gene.

The J segment lost 5 bases and the V segment lost 6 bases, leaving 7 bases of the junction unmatched. The CDR3 spans 16 residues. The germline V gene encodes CDR1 SNHLY and CDR2 FYNNEI. Whole-study findings and limits: TRBV6-7 abundance was lower in cases than controls (0.11% versus 0.16%).

The method was immunoSEQ multiplex PCR; TCRdb's version includes in-frame clones alone and lacks a portion of them. The listing records tens of thousands of clones. This chain links TRBV2 with TRBJ2-3, with 14 bases that match TRBD2. Sequenced input: blood buffy coat. This sequence originates from a woman between 18 and 70 years old with a cervical HPV16 infection that either progressed to CIN3+ or cleared (not recorded which). The sequenced part of the CDR3 DNA is TGTGCCAGCAGCGACCAGACTAGCGGGGGGGGAGATACG. Its translation is CASSDQTSGGGDT. Given in full, the CDR3 is CASSDQTSGGGDTQYF.